This TCR beta chain stems from a study of blood T cell repertoires in COVID-19. At the level of the study: The United States, Italy and Spain provided the acute and convalescent COVID-19 samples. T cells, B-cell-depleted T cells, or PBMCs provided the cDNA or gDNA that served as material.

The CDR3 contains 14 residues. Trimming cost V 4 bases and J 3 bases; bases outside gene matches: 4. Germline V gives CDR1 LGHNA, CDR2 YNFKEQ. Under the authors' procedure: Estimated nucleated cell counts came from reference gene primer amplification. The method was immunoSEQ multiplex PCR; TCRdb's version includes in-frame clones alone and lacks a portion of them. V and J calls and clone size are given by that table; D and trimming were obtained from the DNA. The sample consists of some 60,000 clones, 83% of them appearing once. The sample holds one count of this clone. This chain joins TRBV4-2 and TRBJ2-5, with 8 bases fitting TRBD1. The clonotype comes from a man aged 45-60 years with COVID-19, enrolled during active disease. Input material: peripheral blood. CDR3 sequence: CASSPGQDKETQYF. The CDR3 DNA reads TGTGCCAGCAGCCCGGGACAGGATAAAGAGACCCAGTACTTC.